A selection of T cell receptor beta chains follows, all from one sample in a study of T cell changes during pregnancy in multiple sclerosis. Sequencing used immunoSEQ multiplex PCR; TCRdb keeps in-frame clones, though not all of them. The sample consists of 110,000 or so clones, 93% of them appearing once. Sequenced material: peripheral blood, taken before pregnancy. These receptor sequences come from a female donor with multiple sclerosis, enrolled in a pregnancy study. CDR3s include the opening cysteine and the closing phenylalanine or tryptophan. Fields, in order: CDR3 protein, J gene, V gene.

CDR3: CASGGALDRGPTGELFF
J: TRBJ2-2
V: TRBV6-1

CDR3: CASSRDSGNTGELFF
J: TRBJ2-2
V: TRBV7-3

CDR3: CASSEPGDNYGYTF
J: TRBJ1-2
V: TRBV25-1

CDR3: CAWKERGGEKLFF
J: TRBJ1-4
V: TRBV30

CDR3: CASSLGTGWQPQHF
J: TRBJ1-5
V: TRBV27

CDR3: CASSLGGRTEAFF
J: TRBJ1-1
V: TRBV11-3

CDR3: CAIAERGDYGYTF
J: TRBJ1-2
V: TRBV10-3

CDR3: CAGAWTPGGTQYF
J: TRBJ2-5
V: TRBV2

CDR3: CASTQGFNQPQHF
J: TRBJ1-5
V: TRBV19

CDR3: CASSLERAPGGSYNEQFF
J: TRBJ2-1
V: TRBV11-2

CDR3: CAHRGLTYEQYF
J: TRBJ2-7
V: TRBV6-1

CDR3: CASSVAGDGNTIYF
J: TRBJ1-3
V: TRBV9

CDR3: CASSRLGAGISYNEQFF
J: TRBJ2-1
V: TRBV5-5

CDR3: CASRPNLDRGDGYTF
J: TRBJ1-2
V: TRBV7-8

CDR3: CASSPRSGRNSNEQFF
J: TRBJ2-1
V: TRBV18

CDR3: CASSRGGNTEAFF
J: TRBJ1-1
V: TRBV6-1

CDR3: CASSEGQKQPQHF
J: TRBJ1-5
V: TRBV6-1

CDR3: CASSRAAGGMGGYTF
J: TRBJ1-2
V: TRBV6-1

CDR3: CAWSRQGDTEAFF
J: TRBJ1-1
V: TRBV30

CDR3: CASSFRRGETGELFF
J: TRBJ2-2
V: TRBV27

CDR3: CASSPLLEAFRLEQYF
J: TRBJ2-7
V: TRBV27

CDR3: CAIRGAYEQYF
J: TRBJ2-7
V: TRBV10-3

CDR3: CASSPKTGGVEQYF
J: TRBJ2-7
V: TRBV7-9

CDR3: CASSVIASGAYNEQFF
J: TRBJ2-1
V: TRBV9

CDR3: CASRRTGNTEAFF
J: TRBJ1-1
V: TRBV6-5

CDR3: CASSIGQGGSNTEAFF
J: TRBJ1-1
V: TRBV19

CDR3: CAWRRQLGNEKLFF
J: TRBJ1-4
V: TRBV30

CDR3: CASSLRFASVNTGELFF
J: TRBJ2-2
V: TRBV7-8

CDR3: CAISESNQGDGSPLHF
J: TRBJ1-6
V: TRBV10-3

CDR3: CASSGLAGGMKTQYF
J: TRBJ2-5
V: TRBV9

CDR3: CAISEMALNTEAFF
J: TRBJ1-1
V: TRBV10-3

CDR3: CASSMGTSGKGEQFF
J: TRBJ2-1
V: TRBV19

CDR3: CASSLHHNQPQHF
J: TRBJ1-5
V: TRBV7-9

CDR3: CASSLGAGGFTDTQYF
J: TRBJ2-3
V: TRBV11-2

CDR3: CASSIARGLAGPNEQFF
J: TRBJ2-1
V: TRBV19

CDR3: CASSPRGRSYNEQFF
J: TRBJ2-1
V: TRBV5-4

CDR3: CASSVGPSFTDTQYF
J: TRBJ2-3
V: TRBV9

CDR3: CASSLWRGRTEAFF
J: TRBJ1-1
V: TRBV7-2

CDR3: CASSPGLTYEQYF
J: TRBJ2-7
V: TRBV28

CDR3: CASSPYRDFLNEQFF
J: TRBJ2-1
V: TRBV7-9

CDR3: CASRYRVSEAFF
J: TRBJ1-1
V: TRBV7-2

CDR3: CASSPPGAGSYNEQFF
J: TRBJ2-1
V: TRBV7-9

CDR3: CASSYRADRGTDTQYF
J: TRBJ2-3
V: TRBV28

CDR3: CASSSQVWNTEAFF
J: TRBJ1-1
V: TRBV5-4

CDR3: CASSLGLATTDTQYF
J: TRBJ2-3
V: TRBV5-4

CDR3: CATSKRTGTGNTIYF
J: TRBJ1-3
V: TRBV15

CDR3: CASSQGLAGVGEQYF
J: TRBJ2-7
V: TRBV4-1

CDR3: CASSISPMAEQYF
J: TRBJ2-7
V: TRBV2

CDR3: CSVAGQHNTGELFF
J: TRBJ2-2
V: TRBV29-1

CDR3: CASSFDRGTEAFF
J: TRBJ1-1
V: TRBV7-9

CDR3: CASKRELYGELFF
J: TRBJ2-2
V: TRBV28

CDR3: CASSLDGHTEEKLFF
J: TRBJ1-4
V: TRBV5-1

CDR3: CASSLLDRNTEAFF
J: TRBJ1-1
V: TRBV28

CDR3: CASSSTGGATYEQYF
J: TRBJ2-7
V: TRBV27

CDR3: CASSAGSSGAYNEQFF
J: TRBJ2-1
V: TRBV5-4

CDR3: CASSSTGDTTEQFF
J: TRBJ2-1
V: TRBV7-8

CDR3: CASSVGRLAGYHNEQFF
J: TRBJ2-1
V: TRBV9

CDR3: CASSFWTGATMNTEAFF
J: TRBJ1-1
V: TRBV28

CDR3: CASIWDSRTSGRRYEQYF
J: TRBJ2-7
V: TRBV6-4

CDR3: CASSPRGGDYGYTF
J: TRBJ1-2
V: TRBV5-6